One sample yielded the 18 T cell receptor beta chains listed below, sequenced in a study of OX40 agonist ivuxolimab in advanced cancers. Generated by immunoSEQ multiplex PCR, the TCRdb table keeps only in-frame clones and is missing some. The repertoire consists of about 71,000 clones, with approximately 89% occurring once and the leading ten covering around 1.9%. The material was CD4+ or CD8+ T cells sorted from blood, obtained in a trial of the OX40 agonist ivuxolimab. The receptor set was obtained from an adult with an advanced solid tumor such as melanoma, head and neck, liver or kidney cancer.

This clone was picked up a small number of times. This chain joins TRBV15 and TRBJ1-4, with D unresolved. The V and J ends lost 0 bases and 0 bases respectively, with 5 bases between them. The CDR3 sequence is 15 residues long. Per the germline V gene, CDR1 is LNHNV and CDR2 is YYDKDF (reference sequence). CDR3 residues: CATSRDRATNEKLFF. The CDR3, as DNA: TGTGCCACCAGCAGAGATAGGGCAACTAATGAAAAACTGTTTTTT.

This chain connects TRBV21-1 to TRBJ2-7; TRBD1 is taken as the D call from the table, unchecked against the DNA. TRBV21-1 is an annotated pseudogene. There are 16 residues in the CDR3. CDR3 sequence reads: CASSNRRTGQETEQYF. CDR3 nucleotide sequence: TGTGCCAGCAGCAACCGGAGAACGGGACAGGAGACCGAGCAGTACTTC.

This sequence joins TRBV11-3 and TRBJ1-1; D not certain. V was trimmed by 6 bases and J by 2 bases, leaving 10 bases between them. The CDR3 is 13 amino acids. Germline-derived CDR1 and CDR2 are SGHNT and YENEEA. The CDR3 reads CASSPGVNTEAFF. The CDR3 DNA follows: TGTGCCAGCAGTCCTGGGGTTAACACTGAAGCTTTCTTT.

J is TRBJ2-5 and V is TRBV18; D is ambiguous. Trimming shortened V by 10 bases and J by 1 base, and 13 bases separated the two germline ends. Germline V CDR1 and CDR2: KGHSH, LQKENI. CDR3 length: 13 residues. CDR3 in amino acids: CATLDKSQETQYF. CDR3 coding DNA: TGTGCCACCCTCGACAAGAGCCAAGAGACCCAGTACTTC.

A word on this clone: The same CDR3 arises from other DNA sequences in this sample as well. The gene calls are TRBV5-1 and TRBJ1-5; D might be TRBD1 (6 bases). V gave up 5 bases and J gave up 2 bases, with 11 bases separating them. This CDR3 has 14 amino acids. Germline lookup yields CDR1 SGHRS and CDR2 YFSETQ. In DNA form, the CDR3 reads TGCGCCAGCAGTGAAGGGGGAGGCAATCAGCCCCAGCATTTT. As protein: CASSEGGGNQPQHF.

The chain has TRBV19 and TRBJ2-1; 8 bases are shared with TRBD1. Germline V gives CDR1 LNHDA, CDR2 SQIVND (reference sequence). The V gene end was trimmed by 9 bases and the J gene end by 7 bases; junction bases not matched to a gene: 14. This CDR3 spans 15 amino acids. CDR3 amino acids: CASQSGGVLKNEQFF. In DNA form, the CDR3 reads TGTGCCAGCCAATCAGGGGGCGTCCTAAAAAATGAGCAGTTCTTC.

The chain links TRBV18 to TRBJ1-5; TRBD1 might be the D (5 bases). Trimming shortened V by 3 bases and J by 2 bases, and 11 bases separated the two germline ends. Germline V gene lookup returns CDR1 KGHSH and CDR2 LQKENI. The CDR3 loop spans 15 amino acids. In DNA, the CDR3 is TGTGCCAGCTCACCTCAGGGTAAGGGCAATCAGCCCCAGCATTTT. It encodes CASSPQGKGNQPQHF.

V gene TRBV4-3 combines with J gene TRBJ1-3, with 7 bases lining up with TRBD1. J was trimmed by 7 bases and V by 0 bases; bases with no gene match: 3. The CDR3 has 14 amino acids. Germline values: CDR1 LGHNA, CDR2 YSLEER. CDR3 DNA sequence: TGCGCCAGCAGCCAAGAAGGGGGCAACAACACCATATATTTT. Residues: CASSQEGGNNTIYF.

The J gene is TRBJ2-2, the V gene TRBV7-9; perhaps TRBD2 as D (5 bases). V lost 5 bases, J lost 6 bases, and 16 bases lay in between. CDR3 length: 15 residues. CDR1 is SEHNR and CDR2 is FQNEAQ in the germline V gene (reference sequence). The CDR3 protein is CASSLSSPGAGELFF. The CDR3 DNA is TGTGCCAGCAGCCTTTCCTCCCCCGGGGCCGGGGAGCTGTTTTTT.

The chain is built from TRBV7-2 and TRBJ2-3; TRBD2 agrees at 12 bases. The V segment lost 3 bases and the J segment 2 bases; nucleotides outside the gene matches: 3. The germline CDR1 and CDR2 sequences are SGHTA and FQGNSA. The CDR3 spans 16 residues. The CDR3 sequence is CASSFTSGGLTDTQYF. The CDR3 DNA sequence: TGTGCCAGCAGCTTTACTAGCGGGGGGCTCACAGATACGCAGTATTTT.

The chain combines TRBV29-1 with TRBJ2-7; no reliable D call. The CDR3 covers 11 residues. Per germline, CDR1 SQVTM and CDR2 ANQGSEA. V lost 5 bases, J lost 0 bases, and 5 bases lay in between. The chain's CDR3 is CSVLSSYEQYF. The CDR3 region has the DNA TGCAGCGTTCTTAGCTCCTACGAGCAGTACTTC.

This clone occurred a few times. V is TRBV6-5 and J is TRBJ2-3, with TRBD2 as a possible D gene (6 bases). CDR1 and CDR2 (germline): MNHEY, SVGAGI. The CDR3 runs to 11 residues. Between the trimmed V and J ends, which lost 7 bases and 8 bases, there was a span of 10 bases. CDR3 coding DNA: TGTGCCAGCAATCGACTAGGTACGCAGTATTTT. Protein: CASNRLGTQYF.

This chain uses TRBV9 with TRBJ2-3; D remains unclear. V was clipped by 2 bases and J by 0 bases, with 7 bases between them. The CDR3 is 14 amino acids. CDR1 is SGDLS, CDR2 YYNGEE, per germline. As DNA, the CDR3 is TGTGCCAGCAGCGTGGCAGTAAGCACAGATACGCAGTATTTT. Amino acid sequence: CASSVAVSTDTQYF.

The rearrangement links TRBV25-1 to TRBJ2-7, with D unclear. V lost 5 bases and J lost 0, with 8 bases in between. Germline CDR1 reads MGHDK; CDR2 reads SYGVNS. This CDR3 is built from 13 residues. This chain's CDR3 is CASSPSGSYEQYF. CDR3 nucleotide sequence: TGTGCCAGCAGTCCTTCAGGCTCCTACGAGCAGTACTTC.

This clone was picked up a small number of times. The gene calls are TRBV14 and TRBJ2-6; D ambiguous. V was pared by 4 bases and J by 2 bases, with 3 bases between. CDR3 size: 13 residues. Per germline, CDR1 SGHDN and CDR2 FVKESK. The CDR3 spells CASSLPGANVLTF. The CDR3 region has the DNA TGTGCCAGCAGCCTACCTGGGGCCAACGTCCTGACTTTC.

This chain joins TRBV18 and TRBJ1-1, with TRBD1 identical over 10 bases. With V trimmed by 4 bases and J by 5 bases, 7 bases remained unmatched. The germline V gene has CDR1 KGHSH and CDR2 LQKENI. This CDR3 is 15 amino acids long. CDR3 residues: CASSHGQGEGTEAFF. The CDR3 nucleotides are TGTGCCAGCTCACATGGACAGGGGGAGGGGACTGAAGCTTTCTTT.

CDR3 sequence (DNA): TGTGCCAGTAGTATAAGCGGGACAGGGGTCGAGCAGTACTTC. This sequence encodes CASSISGTGVEQYF. J is TRBJ2-5 and V is TRBV19, with 10 bases that match TRBD1. TRBJ2-7 explains the end of the DNA better; the J call may be wrong. Germline CDR1 LNHDA, CDR2 SQIVND (reference sequence). The CDR3 is 14 residues long.

The CDR3 spells CASSYSYNSPLHF. CDR3 nucleotide sequence: TGTGCCAGCAGTTACAGCTATAATTCACCCCTCCACTTT. The chain links TRBV6-4 to TRBJ1-6; D is unresolved. With 5 bases removed from V and 3 bases from J, the gap between germline ends came to 5 bases. The germline V gene has CDR1 MRHNA and CDR2 SNTAGT. There are 13 residues in the CDR3.